This record looks at one TCR beta chain sequence and its context. Antigen specificity is unknown. The study drew the donors from its approximately 110-subject validation cohort, separate from the roughly 700-subject first cohort. This sample is part of a study of cytomegalovirus exposure and HLA in healthy donors. Study-wide results and limits: Cytomegalovirus status, reportedly, was diagnosed with high specificity and sensitivity by the classifier.

This CDR3 is 13 amino acids long. V lost 7 bases and J lost 2; bases outside the gene matches: 4. The protocol was immunoSEQ multiplex PCR, while the TCRdb copy is restricted to in-frame clones and leaves out a portion. The sample contains approximately 170,000 clones, 75% to 95% of which appear only once. The chain combines TRBV23-1 with TRBJ2-7; 8 nucleotides agree with TRBD2. TRBV23-1 qualifies as an ORF whose function is uncertain. The receptor comes from a woman younger than 30 in good health and CMV-seropositive. Sequencing was performed on PBMCs. This CDR3 is CASKAGGTYEQYF. CDR3 coding DNA: TGCGCCAGCAAGGCGGGGGGCACCTACGAGCAGTACTTC.